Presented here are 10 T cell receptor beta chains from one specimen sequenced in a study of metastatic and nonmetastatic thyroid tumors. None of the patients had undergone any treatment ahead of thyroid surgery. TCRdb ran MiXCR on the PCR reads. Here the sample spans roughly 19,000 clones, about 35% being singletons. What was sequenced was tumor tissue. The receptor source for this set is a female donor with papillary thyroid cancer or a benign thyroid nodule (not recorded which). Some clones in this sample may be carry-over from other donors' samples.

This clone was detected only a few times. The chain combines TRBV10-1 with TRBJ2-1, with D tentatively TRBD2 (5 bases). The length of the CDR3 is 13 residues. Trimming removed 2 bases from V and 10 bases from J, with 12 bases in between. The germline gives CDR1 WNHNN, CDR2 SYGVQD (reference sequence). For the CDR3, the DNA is TGCGCCAGCAGTGAGGACTACCGCTCGGAGCAGTTCTTC. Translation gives CASSEDYRSEQFF.

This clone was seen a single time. The CDR3 loop reads CSARDTGLEETQYF. For the CDR3, the DNA is TGCAGTGCTAGAGATACAGGGCTAGAAGAGACCCAGTACTTC. The V call is TRBV20-1, the J call TRBJ2-5, with D perhaps TRBD1 (6 bases). The germline V gene encodes CDR1 DFQATT and CDR2 SNEGSKA (reference sequence). V was clipped by 0 bases and J by 3 bases, with 11 bases between them. The CDR3 loop spans 14 amino acids.

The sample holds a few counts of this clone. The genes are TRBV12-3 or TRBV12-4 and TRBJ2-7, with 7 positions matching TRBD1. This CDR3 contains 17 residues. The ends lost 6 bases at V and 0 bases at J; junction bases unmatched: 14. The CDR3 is CASSIRPGTAASYEQYF. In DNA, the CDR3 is TGTGCCAGCAGCATCCGCCCCGGGACAGCCGCCTCCTACGAGCAGTACTTC.

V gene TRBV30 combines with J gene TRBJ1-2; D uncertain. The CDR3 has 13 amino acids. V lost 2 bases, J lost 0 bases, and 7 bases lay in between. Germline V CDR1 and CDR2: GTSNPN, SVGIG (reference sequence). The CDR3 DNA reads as TGTGCCTGGAGTCGCACACCTAACTATGGCTACACCTTC. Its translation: CAWSRTPNYGYTF.

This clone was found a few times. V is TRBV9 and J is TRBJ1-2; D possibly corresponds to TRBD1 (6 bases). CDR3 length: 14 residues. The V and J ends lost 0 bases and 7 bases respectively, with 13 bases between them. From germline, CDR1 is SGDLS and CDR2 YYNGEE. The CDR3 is CASSVEGGRFGYTF. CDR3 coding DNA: TGTGCCAGCAGCGTAGAGGGGGGCCGGTTTGGCTACACCTTC. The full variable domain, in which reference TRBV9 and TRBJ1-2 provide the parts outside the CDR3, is DSGVTQTPKHLITATGQRVTLRCSPRSGDLSVYWYQQSLDQGLQFLIQYYNGEERAKGNILERFSAQQFPDLHSELNLSSLELGDSALYFCASSVEGGRFGYTFGSGTRLTVV.

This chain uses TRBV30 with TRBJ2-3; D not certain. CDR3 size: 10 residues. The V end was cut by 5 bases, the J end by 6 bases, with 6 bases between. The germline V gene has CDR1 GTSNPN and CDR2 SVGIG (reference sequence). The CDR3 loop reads CAWSVDTQYF. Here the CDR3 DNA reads TGTGCCTGGTCGGTGGATACGCAGTATTTT.

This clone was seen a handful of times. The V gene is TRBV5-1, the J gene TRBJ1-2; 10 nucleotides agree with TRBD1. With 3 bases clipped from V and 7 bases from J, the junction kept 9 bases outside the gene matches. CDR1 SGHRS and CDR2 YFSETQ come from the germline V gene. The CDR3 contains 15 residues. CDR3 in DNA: TGCGCCAGCAGCTCCCCGGGACAGGGGATTGGTGGCTACACCTTC. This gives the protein CASSSPGQGIGGYTF.

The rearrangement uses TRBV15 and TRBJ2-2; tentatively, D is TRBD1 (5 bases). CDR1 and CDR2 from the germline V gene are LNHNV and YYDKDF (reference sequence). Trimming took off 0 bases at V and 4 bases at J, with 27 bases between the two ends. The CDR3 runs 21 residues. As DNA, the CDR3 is TGTGCCACCAGCAGAGAGAGGACGAGCACACAGACAGATCAATCCACCGGGGAGCTGTTTTTT. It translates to CATSRERTSTQTDQSTGELFF.

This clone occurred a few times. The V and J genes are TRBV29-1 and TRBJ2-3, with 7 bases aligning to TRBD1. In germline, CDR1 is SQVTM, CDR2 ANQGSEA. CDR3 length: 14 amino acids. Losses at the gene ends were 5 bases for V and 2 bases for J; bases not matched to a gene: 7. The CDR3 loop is CSVSQGFSTDTQYF. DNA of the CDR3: TGCAGCGTTTCACAGGGGTTTTCCACAGATACGCAGTATTTT.

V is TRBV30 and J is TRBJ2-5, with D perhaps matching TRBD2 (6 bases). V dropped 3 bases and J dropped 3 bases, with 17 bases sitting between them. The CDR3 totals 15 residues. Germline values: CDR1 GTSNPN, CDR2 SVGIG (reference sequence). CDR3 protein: CAWRIPGEKKETQYF. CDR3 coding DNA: TGTGCCTGGAGGATACCGGGGGAGAAGAAAGAGACCCAGTACTTC.